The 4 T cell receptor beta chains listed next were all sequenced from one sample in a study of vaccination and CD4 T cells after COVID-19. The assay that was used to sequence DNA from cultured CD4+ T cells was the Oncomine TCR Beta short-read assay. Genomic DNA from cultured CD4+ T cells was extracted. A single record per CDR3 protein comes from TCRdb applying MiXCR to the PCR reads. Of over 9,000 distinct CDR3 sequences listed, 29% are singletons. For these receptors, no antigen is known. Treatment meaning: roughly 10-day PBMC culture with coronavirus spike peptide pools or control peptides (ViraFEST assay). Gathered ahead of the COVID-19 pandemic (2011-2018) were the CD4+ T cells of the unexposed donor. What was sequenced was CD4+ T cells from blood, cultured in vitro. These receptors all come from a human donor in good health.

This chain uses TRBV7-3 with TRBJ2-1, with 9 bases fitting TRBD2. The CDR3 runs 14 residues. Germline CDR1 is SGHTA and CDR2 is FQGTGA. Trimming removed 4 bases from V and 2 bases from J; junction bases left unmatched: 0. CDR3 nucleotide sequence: TGTGCCAGCAGCTCTAGCGGGGCCTACAATGAGCAGTTCTTC. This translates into CASSSSGAYNEQFF.

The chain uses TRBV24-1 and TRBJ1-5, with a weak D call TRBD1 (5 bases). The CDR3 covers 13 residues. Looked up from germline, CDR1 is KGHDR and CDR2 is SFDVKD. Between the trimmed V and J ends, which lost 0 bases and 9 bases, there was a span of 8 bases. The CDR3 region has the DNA TGTGCCACCAGTGATTTGCCAGGGTTGCCCCAGCATTTT. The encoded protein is CATSDLPGLPQHF.

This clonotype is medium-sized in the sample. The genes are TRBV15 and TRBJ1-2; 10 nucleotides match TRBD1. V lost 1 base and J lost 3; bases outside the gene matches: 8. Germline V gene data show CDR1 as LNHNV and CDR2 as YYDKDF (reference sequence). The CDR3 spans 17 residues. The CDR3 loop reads CATSRVLTGGADYGYTF. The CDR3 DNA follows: TGTGCCACCAGCAGAGTATTGACAGGGGGCGCGGACTATGGCTACACCTTC.

Written as DNA, the CDR3 is TGCAGTGCCACCCGACCGAGGGTGCGAACTGAAGCTTTCTTT. Its translation is CSATRPRVRTEAFF. This sequence joins TRBV20-1 and TRBJ1-1; D is uncertain. The CDR3 runs to 14 residues. V gave up 6 bases and J gave up 5 bases, with 19 bases separating them. The germline gives CDR1 DFQATT, CDR2 SNEGSKA (reference sequence).